The present entry profiles one T cell receptor beta chain with its context. V trimming: 0 bases; J trimming: 0 bases; junction bases outside the gene matches: 3. This CDR3 has 17 residues. The germline CDR1 and CDR2 sequences are LNHDA and SQIVND (reference sequence). The data stem from a study of control samples from healthy donors and cancer patients. Repertoires were generated with immunoSEQ multiplex PCR, while TCRdb's copy carries only in-frame clones and drops some. In the table there are roughly 88,000 clones, approximately 95% of which are singletons. The chain couples TRBV19 to TRBJ2-4, with 9 bases matching TRBD2. The sample taken for sequencing was blood. The receptor's source is a man between 18 and 35 years old in good health. CDR3 coding DNA: TGTGCCAGTAGTATAGACCCTAGCGGGGTAGCCAAAAACATTCAGTACTTC. Translated, it gives CASSIDPSGVAKNIQYF.